One sample yielded the 15 T cell receptor beta chains listed below, sequenced in a study of T cells in localized non-small cell lung cancer (TCRdb year 2020). Library generation was performed with the immunoSEQ multiplex PCR assay. Entries here come from immuneACCESS through TCRdb and include only in-frame sequences with V and J called. Some clones fail to appear in such tables; in the studies checked, an unresolved V gene covers under half of the shortfall, and the cause of the remainder is unknown. This sample holds just over 20,000 clones; around 85% were observed only once. About 2.4% of the sample is taken by the ten largest. The material was peripheral blood, obtained before any cancer treatment. These receptors came from a man aged 40 to 69 with stage I lung adenocarcinoma.

This chain uses TRBV6-4 with TRBJ2-4; TRBD2 matches at 7 bases. V shed 11 bases and J 2 bases; nucleotides not matched to a gene: 9. Germline V CDR1 and CDR2: MRHNA, SNTAGT. The CDR3 totals 14 residues. The CDR3 region is CAPWGGRPKNIQYF. The CDR3 DNA is TGTGCCCCCTGGGGGGGGAGACCCAAAAACATTCAGTACTTC.

Points on this clone: Other DNA sequences in this specimen translate into the identical CDR3. V and J are TRBV2 and TRBJ2-2; 9 bases line up with TRBD1. J gave up 3 bases and V 6 bases, and 8 bases lay outside the gene matches. The CDR3 has 16 amino acids. In germline, CDR1 is SNHLY, CDR2 FYNNEI. The CDR3 region has the DNA TGTGCCAGCAGGGGGGGACAGGGAACGGACACCGGGGAGCTGTTTTTT. Amino acid sequence: CASRGGQGTDTGELFF.

The chain carries TRBV29-1 and TRBJ2-5, with 11 bases that match TRBD2. This CDR3 contains 14 residues. The germline CDR1 and CDR2 sequences are SQVTM and ANQGSEA. The V segment lost 4 bases and the J segment 4 bases; nucleotides outside the gene matches: 5. The CDR3 region has the DNA TGCAGCGTTGGGGGGCTAGCGGGAGGAGAGACCCAGTACTTC. Its translation is CSVGGLAGGETQYF.

The chain combines TRBV15 with TRBJ1-2; no firm D call. From germline, CDR1 is LNHNV and CDR2 YYDKDF (reference sequence). V lost 6 bases, J lost 4 bases, and 15 bases lay in between. The CDR3 is 14 residues long. The CDR3 protein is CATRPREGGYGYTF. The DNA of the CDR3 is TGTGCCACCAGGCCTAGAGAGGGTGGCTATGGCTACACCTTC. Full variable domain (missing parts from reference TRBV15 and TRBJ1-2): DAMVIQNPRYQVTQFGKPVTLSCSQTLNHNVMYWYQQKSSQAPKLLFHYYDKDFNNEADTPDNFQSRRPNTSFCFLDIRSPGLGDTAMYLCATRPREGGYGYTFGSGTRLTVV.

The chain couples TRBV5-8 to TRBJ2-3; 10 bases map to TRBD1. J lost 1 base, V lost 3 bases, and 8 bases had no gene match. CDR1 and CDR2 (germline): SGHTS, YDEGEE. The CDR3 is made up of 17 amino acids. This chain's CDR3 is CASSSRQGAYGTDTQYF. CDR3 coding DNA: TGTGCCAGCAGCTCAAGACAGGGGGCATATGGCACAGATACGCAGTATTTT.

A few counts support this clone. The rearrangement links TRBV5-4 to TRBJ2-3; no clear D. Deletions cut 4 bases from V and 2 bases from J, with 14 bases between. The CDR3 covers 15 residues. Per germline, CDR1 SGHNT and CDR2 YYREEE (reference sequence). The DNA of the CDR3 is TGTGCCAGCAGCCCGAACCCCACCTCCACAGATACGCAGTATTTT. Amino acids: CASSPNPTSTDTQYF.

The chain couples TRBV5-6 to TRBJ1-2; D ambiguous. Germline CDR1 SGHDT, CDR2 YYEEEE. Trimming left V 4 bases short and J 8 bases short, with 12 bases between. This CDR3 is 12 amino acids long. The CDR3 sequence: CASSERERGYTF. The CDR3 DNA sequence: TGTGCCAGCAGCGAGAGAGAAAGAGGCTACACCTTC. Using reference TRBV5-6 and TRBJ1-2 for the parts outside the CDR3, the full variable domain is DAGVTQSPTHLIKTRGQQVTLRCSPKSGHDTVSWYQQALGQGPQFIFQYYEEEERQRGNFPDRFSGHQFPNYSSELNVNALLLGDSALYLCASSERERGYTFGSGTRLTVV.

The chain carries TRBV29-1 and TRBJ2-7; D might be TRBD2 (6 bases). V was shortened by 2 bases and J by 1 base, with 12 bases between the two germline ends. From germline, CDR1 is SQVTM and CDR2 ANQGSEA. The CDR3 covers 14 residues. The CDR3 nucleotides read TGCAGCGTTGAATCTAGCGCATGGTCCTACGAGCAGTACTTC. It encodes CSVESSAWSYEQYF.

CDR3 region: CASSLGTGNTEAFF. In DNA, the CDR3 is TGTGCCAGCAGCCTTGGGACAGGGAACACTGAAGCTTTCTTT. This chain uses TRBV11-2 with TRBJ1-1; 8 nucleotides align to TRBD1. The CDR3 is 14 amino acids. V shed 5 bases, J shed 1 base, and the junction held 3 bases outside the gene matches. Germline CDR1 is SGHAT and CDR2 is FQNNGV. Full variable domain (rest looked up from reference TRBV11-2 and TRBJ1-1): EAGVAQSPRYKIIEKRQSVAFWCNPISGHATLYWYQQILGQGPKLLIQFQNNGVVDDSQLPKDRFSAERLKGVDSTLKIQPAKLEDSAVYLCASSLGTGNTEAFFGQGTRLTVV.

V gene TRBV19 combines with J gene TRBJ2-1; 13 positions match TRBD2. V dropped 9 bases and J dropped 0; count of bases not matched to a gene: 8. The CDR3 has 17 residues. Germline V gene sequence: CDR1 LNHDA, CDR2 SQIVND (reference sequence). DNA for the CDR3: TGTGCCAGCACGGGACTAGCGGGGTCCAGCTCCTACAATGAGCAGTTCTTC. It encodes CASTGLAGSSSYNEQFF.

This chain connects TRBV12-5 to TRBJ2-2; 12 bases line up with TRBD2. With 2 bases clipped from V and 0 bases from J, the junction kept 13 bases outside the gene matches. The CDR3 runs 21 residues. Per germline, CDR1 LGHNT and CDR2 FRNRAP. CDR3 in DNA: TGTGCTAGTGGTTTGTCAACGAGGTGGACTAGCGGGGCTCCGAACACCGGGGAGCTGTTTTTT. Its protein product is CASGLSTRWTSGAPNTGELFF.

The genes are TRBV6-5 and TRBJ2-1; 7 bases match TRBD2. Germline V gene lookup returns CDR1 MNHEY and CDR2 SVGAGI. The CDR3 contains 15 residues. Germline trimming cut 3 bases from V and 4 bases from J; bases unmatched to any gene: 6. The CDR3 loop reads CASSYLAGDYNEQFF. The CDR3 DNA reads as TGTGCCAGCAGTTATTTAGCGGGTGATTACAATGAGCAGTTCTTC.

This chain uses TRBV19 with TRBJ2-7, with 10 positions matching TRBD1. The germline V gene encodes CDR1 LNHDA and CDR2 SQIVND (reference sequence). The CDR3 loop spans 16 amino acids. V shed 6 bases, J shed 3 bases, and the junction held 11 bases outside the gene matches. CDR3 region: CASSPNEGQGYYEQYF. CDR3 in DNA: TGTGCCAGTAGCCCCAATGAGGGACAGGGGTACTACGAGCAGTACTTC.

This rearrangement joins TRBV6-5 to TRBJ2-5; 7 bases match TRBD2. CDR1 and CDR2 from the germline V gene are MNHEY and SVGAGI. The CDR3 sequence is 13 residues long. J lost 6 bases, V lost 4 bases, and 5 bases had no gene match. CDR3 coding DNA: TGTGCCAGCAGTTCACCGGGGGGTCAGACCCAGTACTTC. This gives the protein CASSSPGGQTQYF.

For the CDR3, the DNA is TGCGCCAGCAGCCACCTAGCGGGGGGGCGCAATGAGCAGTTCTTC. Translated, it gives CASSHLAGGRNEQFF. This chain joins TRBV4-3 and TRBJ2-1, with 12 bases identical to TRBD2. CDR1 and CDR2 from the germline V gene are LGHNA and YSLEER. J lost 6 bases, V lost 3 bases, and 3 bases had no gene match. This CDR3 has 15 residues.